The rows below give T cell receptor beta chains drawn from one sample of a study of blood T cell repertoires in COVID-19. Sequencing used immunoSEQ multiplex PCR; TCRdb keeps in-frame clones, though not all of them. The table lists some 280,000 clones, roughly 90% of them singletons. The sequencing input was peripheral blood. The receptors were sampled from a woman between 40 and 50 years old who had recovered from COVID-19. CDR3s include the opening cysteine and the closing phenylalanine or tryptophan. D genes are given only for firm matches. Some rows mark clone size as missing; the rest say once, few, many or name a class of expanded clone.

j_call clone_size v_call d_call cdr3_nt cdr3_aa
TRBJ2-7 - TRBV19 - TGTGCCAGTAGTGCAGGCTACGAGCAGTACTTC CASSAGYEQYF
TRBJ2-7 - TRBV3-1/TRBV3-2 TRBD2 TGTGCCAGCAGCCAAGATCCTACCGGGAGGGCCTCTTACGAGCAGTACTTC CASSQDPTGRASYEQYF
TRBJ2-3 - TRBV5-4 - TGTGCCAGCAGCTTGTTTAGTATAGCGGCCTCGGATACGCAGTATTTT CASSLFSIAASDTQYF
TRBJ1-1 few TRBV6-6 TRBD1 TGTGCCAGCAGTTCAAGGACAGGGGAAACTGAAGCTTTCTTT CASSSRTGETEAFF
TRBJ2-3 - TRBV14 - TGTGCCAGCAGCCCCGTCGGAGATACGCAGTATTTT CASSPVGDTQYF
TRBJ2-5 - TRBV18 TRBD1 TGTGCCAGCTCACCGGACAGGGGCCAAGAGACCCAGTACTTC CASSPDRGQETQYF
TRBJ2-3 - TRBV5-1 TRBD1 TGCGCCAGCAGCCCGGGACAGGGCACAGATACGCAGTATTTT CASSPGQGTDTQYF
TRBJ2-7 - TRBV7-9 TRBD1 TGTGCCAGCAGCTTAGCGGCAGGGGGCAACTACGAGCAGTACTTC CASSLAAGGNYEQYF
TRBJ2-1 - TRBV9 - TGTGCCAGCAGCGTGGGGACTTACAATGAGCAGTTCTTC CASSVGTYNEQFF
TRBJ1-5 few TRBV24-1 TRBD1 TGTGCCACCAGTGATCGGGACAGAAAGGAGCCCCAGCATTTT CATSDRDRKEPQHF
TRBJ2-1 once TRBV7-2 TRBD1 TGTGCCAGCAGCTTAGTTCAGGGGGTCGATGAGCAGTTCTTC CASSLVQGVDEQFF
TRBJ1-5 - TRBV7-2 - TGTGCCAGCAGCTTAGATTGGGTGCCGGGTCAGCCCCAGCATTTT CASSLDWVPGQPQHF
TRBJ1-2 - TRBV9 TRBD1 TGTGCCAGCAGCGTAGTCCCGGGACAGGGGGCGATAGGCTATGGCTACACCTTC CASSVVPGQGAIGYGYTF
TRBJ1-5 - TRBV12-3/TRBV12-4 TRBD1 TGTGCCAGCAGTGGACAGGGAGGTCAGCCCCAGCATTTT CASSGQGGQPQHF
TRBJ2-2 - TRBV24-1 TRBD1 TGTGCCACCAGGGGGACAGCTAACACCGGGGAGCTGTTTTTT CATRGTANTGELFF
TRBJ2-2 - TRBV7-2 TRBD2 TGTGCCAGCAGCCTGGTGGCTAGCGGGAGGGCCGGGGAGCTGTTTTTT CASSLVASGRAGELFF
TRBJ1-1 - TRBV29-1 TRBD1 TGCAGCGTGGCAGGGGGACAGGGGATCACTGAAGCTTTCTTT CSVAGGQGITEAFF
TRBJ1-5 few TRBV19 - TGTGCCAGTAGTATAACCGGGATTAGCAATCAGCCCCAGCATTTT CASSITGISNQPQHF
TRBJ2-2 - TRBV11-2 TRBD2 TGTGCCAGCAGCTCCGGGACTAGCGGGAGGGCCGTGGAGGAGCTGTTTTTT CASSSGTSGRAVEELFF
TRBJ1-5 - TRBV5-6 - TGTGCCAGCAGCTTGGGGCCAAAGCCCCAGCATTTT CASSLGPKPQHF
TRBJ2-1 - TRBV5-1 TRBD2 TGCGCCAGCAGCTTGAGCCTAGCGGGCAGACTAACCTACAATGAGCAGTTCTTC CASSLSLAGRLTYNEQFF
TRBJ1-5 few TRBV10-3 TRBD1 TGTGCCTCGGAAGGGGAGACAGGGGGTCAGCCCCAGCATTTT CASEGETGGQPQHF
TRBJ2-5 - TRBV13 - TGTGCCAGCAGCCGGGGGACAGCTGAAGAGACCCAGTACTTC CASSRGTAEETQYF
TRBJ2-1 - TRBV5-1 - TGCGCCAGCAGCTCGGGACTGGACAATGAGCAGTTCTTC CASSSGLDNEQFF
TRBJ2-7 once TRBV10-3 TRBD2 TGTGCCATCAGGACTAGCGGAGCGACCTACGAGCAGTACTTC CAIRTSGATYEQYF
TRBJ1-6 - TRBV18 TRBD1 TGTGCCAGCTCACCAGGACAGGCGGATTCACCCCTCCACTTT CASSPGQADSPLHF
TRBJ2-3 - TRBV29-1 TRBD2 TGCAGCGTTGACCAGCGGGAGTACACAGATACGCAGTATTTT CSVDQREYTDTQYF
TRBJ2-6 - TRBV10-2 - TGCGCCAGCAGCGCCTCGGGTTTTCCTGGGGCCAACGTCCTGACTTTC CASSASGFPGANVLTF
TRBJ1-1 - TRBV10-2 TRBD1 TGCGCCAGCAGTGAGTGGGGGCCGGAGGGGGCTGCGGACACTGAAGCTTTCTTT CASSEWGPEGAADTEAFF
TRBJ1-4 - TRBV27 - TGTGCCAGCAGTTTGAGTCGGAATGAAAAACTGTTTTTT CASSLSRNEKLFF
TRBJ1-6 - TRBV19 - TGTGCCAGTAGCACAGGGATGGGATCACCCCTCCACTTT CASSTGMGSPLHF
TRBJ1-3 - TRBV24-1 - TGTGCCACCAGTGGCCAGGAAGACTCTGGAAACACCATATATTTT CATSGQEDSGNTIYF
TRBJ2-7 - TRBV2 - TGTGCCAGCAGAATCGCAGGGGTCTACGAGCAGTACTTC CASRIAGVYEQYF
TRBJ2-7 - TRBV19 - TGTGCCAGTAGTTACCAGAGGAGTAGCTCCTACGAGCAGTACTTC CASSYQRSSSYEQYF
TRBJ2-5 - TRBV11-2 TRBD2 TGTGCCAGCAGCTTAGGCGCGGGAGGCCCAGAGACCCAGTACTTC CASSLGAGGPETQYF
TRBJ1-5 - TRBV27 - TGTGCCAGCAGTTTGGACAGCTATCAGCCCCAGCATTTT CASSLDSYQPQHF
TRBJ2-5 - TRBV7-2 TRBD1 TGTGCCAGCAGCTTGTCGACAGGGGCAGAGACCCAGTACTTC CASSLSTGAETQYF
TRBJ2-2 - TRBV3-1/TRBV3-2 - TGTGCCAGCAGCCGGGGGGAAGGGGCCGGGGAGCTGTTTTTT CASSRGEGAGELFF